A selection of T cell receptor beta chains follows, all from one sample in a study of T cell changes during pregnancy in multiple sclerosis. The assay was immunoSEQ multiplex PCR, and TCRdb's table has in-frame clones only and misses some. Here the sample spans approximately 61,000 clones, 88% being singletons. The sequences come from peripheral blood, collected in the first trimester of pregnancy. These receptors all come from a female donor with multiple sclerosis, enrolled in a pregnancy study. Both conserved end residues are part of each CDR3. The order of the fields is clone size, J gene, V gene, D gene, CDR3 protein, CDR3 DNA. A D gene is named only where the DNA matches it firmly. The listing skips clone size in some rows; elsewhere it reads once, few, many or a size class.

NA TRBJ1-1 TRBV6-5 TRBD1 CASTRQGMRAEAFF TGTGCCAGCACTAGACAGGGGATGAGGGCTGAAGCTTTCTTT
NA TRBJ2-7 TRBV28 TRBD2 CASSLTGGSYEQYF TGTGCCAGCAGTTTAACGGGAGGGTCCTACGAGCAGTACTTC
NA TRBJ2-5 TRBV4-2 NA CASSQSPQGSETQYF TGTGCCAGCAGCCAATCGCCACAGGGCAGCGAGACCCAGTACTTC
once TRBJ1-3 TRBV6-1 NA CASVPGDSGNTIYF TGTGCCAGCGTTCCGGGGGACTCTGGAAACACCATATATTTT
NA TRBJ1-5 TRBV7-2 NA CASRLGTGWGQPQHF TGTGCCAGCAGGTTAGGTACAGGGTGGGGTCAGCCCCAGCATTTT
NA TRBJ2-1 TRBV2 TRBD2 CASLSGSAGDEQFF TGTGCCAGCCTTAGCGGGAGCGCGGGCGATGAGCAGTTCTTC
NA TRBJ2-1 TRBV5-1 TRBD2 CASTPRTSGTSSSYNEQFF TGCGCCAGCACCCCCAGGACTAGCGGGACGTCTAGCTCCTACAATGAGCAGTTCTTC
NA TRBJ1-3 TRBV9 NA CASSLSTGSSGNTIYF TGTGCCAGCAGCCTATCTACAGGGAGCTCTGGAAACACCATATATTTT
NA TRBJ2-7 TRBV9 NA CASSVSGSSGDEQYF TGTGCCAGCAGCGTCTCAGGGTCCTCAGGGGACGAGCAGTACTTC
NA TRBJ1-5 TRBV28 TRBD1 CASSLLGQGYQPQHF TGTGCCAGCAGCCTACTGGGACAGGGTTATCAGCCCCAGCATTTT
NA TRBJ1-1 TRBV18 NA CASSPRGGRAEAFF TGTGCCAGCTCACCACGGGGAGGCCGCGCTGAAGCTTTCTTT
NA TRBJ1-1 TRBV7-9 NA CASSPRNLGTEAFF TGTGCCAGCAGCCCGAGGAACCTCGGCACTGAAGCTTTCTTT
NA TRBJ2-5 TRBV7-6 NA CASSLSSAQETQYF TGTGCCAGCAGCCTATCTAGCGCCCAAGAGACCCAGTACTTC
NA TRBJ2-7 TRBV19 TRBD1 CASSPRDRSYEQYF TGTGCCAGTAGTCCTCGGGACAGAAGCTACGAGCAGTACTTC
NA TRBJ2-1 TRBV28 TRBD2 CASSLGGLVNEQFF TGTGCCAGCAGTTTAGGGGGACTAGTGAATGAGCAGTTCTTC
NA TRBJ2-5 TRBV28 NA CASSPGTQYQETQYF TGTGCCAGCAGTCCAGGGACTCAGTACCAAGAGACCCAGTACTTC
NA TRBJ1-2 TRBV5-5 NA CASSLKDSRTKGKFYGYTF TGTGCCAGCAGCTTGAAGGACAGTCGAACCAAGGGTAAGTTCTATGGCTACACCTTC
NA TRBJ2-7 TRBV7-2 NA CASRRDQQSSDEQYF TGTGCCAGCAGGCGGGACCAACAATCAAGCGACGAGCAGTACTTC
once TRBJ2-1 TRBV4-1 TRBD2 CASSQDTGTGGFGIRDEQFF TGCGCCAGCAGCCAAGATACGGGAACGGGAGGGTTCGGTATACGCGATGAGCAGTTCTTC
NA TRBJ1-5 TRBV30 NA CAWSAGGLRPQPQHF TGTGCCTGGAGTGCGGGGGGGCTCAGGCCTCAGCCCCAGCATTTT
NA TRBJ2-7 TRBV5-1 NA CASSLAQYEQYF TGCGCCAGCAGCTTGGCCCAATACGAGCAGTACTTC
NA TRBJ1-1 TRBV5-1 TRBD1 CASIPSDRGALNTEAFF TGCGCCAGCATCCCTTCGGACAGGGGGGCATTGAACACTGAAGCTTTCTTT
NA TRBJ2-6 TRBV6-1 NA CASSADSSGANVLTF TGTGCCAGCAGCGCGGACAGCTCTGGGGCCAACGTCCTGACTTTC
NA TRBJ2-6 TRBV5-6 TRBD1 CASSLDQGARGANVLTF TGTGCCAGCAGCTTGGACCAGGGGGCGCGAGGGGCCAACGTCCTGACTTTC
NA TRBJ1-1 TRBV11-3 NA CASSNRTGDLDTEAFF TGTGCCAGCAGCAATAGGACCGGGGATTTGGACACTGAAGCTTTCTTT
NA TRBJ2-7 TRBV5-1 NA CASRYGPYEQYF TGCGCCAGCAGATATGGGCCCTACGAGCAGTACTTC